The T cell receptor beta chain described here comes from a study of T cells in Graves' hyperthyroidism and ophthalmopathy. Notes on the study in general: Patients with ophthalmopathy were separated from those with stable hyperthyroidism by a 13 V-J model. Clonotypes that were expanded in thyroid above 0.001 mostly appeared in blood too.

TCR beta CDR3 region amplification was performed from RNA transcripts. During a first-round RT-PCR of the TCR CDR3, the HTBI primer set was used. MiXCR, applied by TCRdb to the multiplex PCR reads, yields one record per CDR3 protein. This table has 300,000 to 350,000 distinct CDR3 sequences, around a sixth appearing once. Used for diagnoses were clinical symptoms, serum thyroxine and TRAb, thyroid ultrasound and orbital computed tomography. Trimming took 3 bases from V and 6 from J, leaving 21 bases between them. The CDR3 extends over 17 amino acids. The germline gives CDR1 MGHRA, CDR2 YSYEKL. This clonotype appeared a few times. The target antigen is unknown.

This TCR came from a woman aged 45-60 years with Graves' hyperthyroidism. The specimen was blood. The chain joins TRBV4-1 to TRBJ2-1, with D possibly being TRBD2 (6 bases). The CDR3 region is CASSQRFLAENGNEQFF. As DNA, the CDR3 is TGCGCCAGCAGCCAGCGGTTTTTAGCGGAGAATGGCAATGAGCAGTTCTTC.